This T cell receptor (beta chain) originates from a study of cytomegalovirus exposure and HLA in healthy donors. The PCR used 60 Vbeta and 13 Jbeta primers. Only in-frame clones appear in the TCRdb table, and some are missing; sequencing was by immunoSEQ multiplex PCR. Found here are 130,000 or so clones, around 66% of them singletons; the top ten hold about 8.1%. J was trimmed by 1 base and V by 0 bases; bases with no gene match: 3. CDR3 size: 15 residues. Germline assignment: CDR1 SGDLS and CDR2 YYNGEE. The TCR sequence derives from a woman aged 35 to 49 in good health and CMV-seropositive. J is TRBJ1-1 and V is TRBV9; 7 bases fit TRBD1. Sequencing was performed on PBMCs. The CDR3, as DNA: TGTGCCAGCAGCGTAGGAGGGGGCGCGAACACTGAAGCTTTCTTT. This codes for CASSVGGGANTEAFF.